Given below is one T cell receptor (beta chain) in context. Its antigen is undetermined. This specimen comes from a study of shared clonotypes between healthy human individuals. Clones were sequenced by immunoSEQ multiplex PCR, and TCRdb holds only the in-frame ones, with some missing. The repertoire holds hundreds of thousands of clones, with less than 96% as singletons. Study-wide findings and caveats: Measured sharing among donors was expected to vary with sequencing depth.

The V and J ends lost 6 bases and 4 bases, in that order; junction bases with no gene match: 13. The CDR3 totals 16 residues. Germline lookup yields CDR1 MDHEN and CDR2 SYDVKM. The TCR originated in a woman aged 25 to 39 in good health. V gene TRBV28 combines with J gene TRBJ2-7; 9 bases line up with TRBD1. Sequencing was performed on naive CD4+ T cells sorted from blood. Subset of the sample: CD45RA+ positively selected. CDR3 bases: TGTGCCAGCAGCCCCTCGGGACAGGGCCTGTGGTACGAGCAGTACTTC. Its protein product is CASSPSGQGLWYEQYF.